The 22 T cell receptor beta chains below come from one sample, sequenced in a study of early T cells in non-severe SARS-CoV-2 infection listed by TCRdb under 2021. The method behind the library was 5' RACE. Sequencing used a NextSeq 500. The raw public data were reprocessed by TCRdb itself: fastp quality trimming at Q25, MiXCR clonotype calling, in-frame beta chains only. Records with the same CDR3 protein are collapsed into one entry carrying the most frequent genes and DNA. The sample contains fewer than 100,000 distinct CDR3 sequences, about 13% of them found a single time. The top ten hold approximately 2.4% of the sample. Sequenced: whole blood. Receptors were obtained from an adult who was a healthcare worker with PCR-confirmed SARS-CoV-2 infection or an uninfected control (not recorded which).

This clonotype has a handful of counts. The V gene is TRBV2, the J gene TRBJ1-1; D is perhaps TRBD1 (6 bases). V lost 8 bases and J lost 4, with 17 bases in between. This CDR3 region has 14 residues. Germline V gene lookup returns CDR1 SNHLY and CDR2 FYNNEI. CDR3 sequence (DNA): TGTGCCAGCGCCAGGACGGGGGCACCCACTGAAGCTTTCTTT. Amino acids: CASARTGAPTEAFF.

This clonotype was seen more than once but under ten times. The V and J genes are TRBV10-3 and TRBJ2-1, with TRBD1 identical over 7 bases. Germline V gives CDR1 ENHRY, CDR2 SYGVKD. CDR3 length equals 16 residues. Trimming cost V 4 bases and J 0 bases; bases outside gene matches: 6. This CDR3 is CAISGKGAYSYNEQFF. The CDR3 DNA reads TGTGCCATCAGTGGAAAGGGGGCTTACTCCTACAATGAGCAGTTCTTC.

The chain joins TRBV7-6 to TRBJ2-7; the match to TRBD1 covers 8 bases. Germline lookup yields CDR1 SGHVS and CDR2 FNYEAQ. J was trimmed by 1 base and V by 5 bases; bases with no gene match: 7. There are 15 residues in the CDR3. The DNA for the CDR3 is TGTGCCAGCAGCGAGGGACAGGCGCAGTCCTACGAGCAGTACTTC. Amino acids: CASSEGQAQSYEQYF.

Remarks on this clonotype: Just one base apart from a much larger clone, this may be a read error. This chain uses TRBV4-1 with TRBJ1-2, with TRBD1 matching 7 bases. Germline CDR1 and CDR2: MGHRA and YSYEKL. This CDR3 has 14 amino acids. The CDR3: CASSPTGAYYSYTF. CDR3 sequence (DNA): TGCGCCAGCAGCCCAACAGGGGCCTACTATAGCTACACCTTC.

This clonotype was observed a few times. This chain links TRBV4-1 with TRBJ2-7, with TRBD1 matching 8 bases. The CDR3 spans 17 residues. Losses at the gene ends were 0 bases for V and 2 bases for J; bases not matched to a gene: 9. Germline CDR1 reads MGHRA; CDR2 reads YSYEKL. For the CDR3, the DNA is TGCGCCAGCAGCCAAGACTCCACGGACAGGGAGCCCTACGAGCAGTACTTC. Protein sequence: CASSQDSTDREPYEQYF.

This CDR3 reads CASSLRGTDYEQYF. CDR3 nucleotide sequence: TGTGCCAGCAGCTTAAGGGGGACAGATTACGAGCAGTACTTC. This sequence joins TRBV7-2 and TRBJ2-7; TRBD1 aligns across 7 bases. Germline V gives CDR1 SGHTA, CDR2 FQGNSA. CDR3 size: 14 residues. Germline trimming cut 2 bases from V and 4 bases from J; bases unmatched to any gene: 5. Using reference TRBV7-2 and TRBJ2-7 for the parts outside the CDR3, the full variable domain is GAGVSQSPSNKVTEKGKDVELRCDPISGHTALYWYRQSLGQGLEFLIYFQGNSAPDKSGLPSDRFSAERTGGSVSTLTIQRTQQEDSAVYLCASSLRGTDYEQYFGPGTRLTVT.

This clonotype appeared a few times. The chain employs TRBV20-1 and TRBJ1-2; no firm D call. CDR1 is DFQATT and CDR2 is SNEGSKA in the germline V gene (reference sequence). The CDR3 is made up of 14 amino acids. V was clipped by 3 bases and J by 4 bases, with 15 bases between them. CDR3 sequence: CSASDGRVSYGYTF. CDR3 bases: TGCAGTGCTAGTGACGGAAGGGTGAGCTATGGCTACACCTTC.

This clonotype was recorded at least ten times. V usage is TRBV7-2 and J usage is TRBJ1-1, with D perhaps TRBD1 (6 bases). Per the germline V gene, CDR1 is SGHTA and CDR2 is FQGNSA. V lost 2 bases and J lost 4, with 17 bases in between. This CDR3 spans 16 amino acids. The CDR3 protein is CASSLSPLQGLTEAFF. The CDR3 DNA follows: TGTGCCAGCAGCTTATCCCCCCTGCAGGGGCTCACTGAAGCTTTCTTT.

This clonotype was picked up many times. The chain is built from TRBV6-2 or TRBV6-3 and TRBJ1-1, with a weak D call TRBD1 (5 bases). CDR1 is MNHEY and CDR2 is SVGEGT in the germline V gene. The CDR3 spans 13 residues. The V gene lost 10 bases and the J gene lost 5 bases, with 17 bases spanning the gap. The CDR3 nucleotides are TGTGCCACCGGGGAACAGGTTTGGACTGAAGCTTTCTTT. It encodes CATGEQVWTEAFF.

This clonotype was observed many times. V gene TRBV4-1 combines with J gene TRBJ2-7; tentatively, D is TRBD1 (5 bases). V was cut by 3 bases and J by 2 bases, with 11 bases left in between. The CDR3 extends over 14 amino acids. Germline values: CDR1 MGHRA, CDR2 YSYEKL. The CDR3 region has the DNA TGCGCCAGCAGCCACGAAACAGGTCCCTACGAGCAGTACTTC. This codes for CASSHETGPYEQYF.

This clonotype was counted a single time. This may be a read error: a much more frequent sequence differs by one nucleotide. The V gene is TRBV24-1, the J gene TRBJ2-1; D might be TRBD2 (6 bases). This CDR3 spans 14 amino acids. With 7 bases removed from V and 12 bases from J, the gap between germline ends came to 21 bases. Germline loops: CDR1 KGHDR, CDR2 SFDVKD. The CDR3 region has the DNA TGTGCCACCAGAGTCGGGAGATCCCTCTTGGGGCAGTTCTTC. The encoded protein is CATRVGRSLLGQFF.

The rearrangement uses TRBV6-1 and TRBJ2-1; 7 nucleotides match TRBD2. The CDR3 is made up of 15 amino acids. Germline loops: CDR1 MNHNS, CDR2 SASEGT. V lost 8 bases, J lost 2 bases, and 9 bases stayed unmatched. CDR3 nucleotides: TGTGCCAGCCCGAGCTGGCGGGGGACCTACAATGAGCAGTTCTTC. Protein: CASPSWRGTYNEQFF.

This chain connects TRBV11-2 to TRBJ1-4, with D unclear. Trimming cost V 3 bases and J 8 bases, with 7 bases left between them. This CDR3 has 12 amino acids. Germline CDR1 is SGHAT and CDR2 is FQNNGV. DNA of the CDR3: TGTGCCAGCAGCTTGGGGAGAGAAAAACTGTTTTTT. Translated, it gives CASSLGREKLFF.

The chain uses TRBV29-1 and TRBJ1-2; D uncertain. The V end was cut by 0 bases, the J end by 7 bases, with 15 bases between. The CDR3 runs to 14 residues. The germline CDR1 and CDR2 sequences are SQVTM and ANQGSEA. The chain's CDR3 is CSVEDKGGIVGYTF. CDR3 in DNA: TGCAGCGTTGAAGATAAGGGAGGGATAGTTGGCTACACCTTC.

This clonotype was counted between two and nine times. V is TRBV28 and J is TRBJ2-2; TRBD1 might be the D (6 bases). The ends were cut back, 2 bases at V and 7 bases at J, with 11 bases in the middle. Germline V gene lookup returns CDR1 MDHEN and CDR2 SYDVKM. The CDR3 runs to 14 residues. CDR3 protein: CASSLQGRVGELFF. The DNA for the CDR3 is TGTGCCAGCAGTTTACAGGGGCGGGTCGGGGAGCTGTTTTTT.

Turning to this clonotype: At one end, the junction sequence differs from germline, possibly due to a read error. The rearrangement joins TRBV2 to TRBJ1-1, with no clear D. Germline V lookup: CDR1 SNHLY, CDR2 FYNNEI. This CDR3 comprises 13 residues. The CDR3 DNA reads TGTGTCAGCAGTGAGGAGACGAACACTGAAGCTTTCTTT. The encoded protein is CVSSEETNTEAFF.

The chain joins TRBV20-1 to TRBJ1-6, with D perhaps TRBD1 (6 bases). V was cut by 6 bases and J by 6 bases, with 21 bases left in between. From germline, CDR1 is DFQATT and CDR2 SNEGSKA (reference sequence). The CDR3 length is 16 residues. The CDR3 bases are TGCAGTGCCCTAAACCGGGACAAGGGGATTAATTCACCCCTCCACTTT. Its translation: CSALNRDKGINSPLHF.

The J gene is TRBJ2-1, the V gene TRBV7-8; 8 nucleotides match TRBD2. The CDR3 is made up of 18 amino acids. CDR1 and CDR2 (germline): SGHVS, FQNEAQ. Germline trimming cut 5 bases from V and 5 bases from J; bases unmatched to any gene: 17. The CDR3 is CASSARPTPGGTNNEQFF. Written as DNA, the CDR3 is TGTGCCAGCAGCGCCCGACCAACACCGGGGGGGACGAACAATGAGCAGTTCTTC.

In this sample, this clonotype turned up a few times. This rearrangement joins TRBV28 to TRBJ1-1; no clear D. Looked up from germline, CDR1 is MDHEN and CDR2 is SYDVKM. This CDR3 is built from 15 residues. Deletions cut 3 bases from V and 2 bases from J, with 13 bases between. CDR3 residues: CASSFRSIPNTEAFF. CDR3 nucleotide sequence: TGTGCCAGCAGTTTTCGTTCCATACCCAACACTGAAGCTTTCTTT.

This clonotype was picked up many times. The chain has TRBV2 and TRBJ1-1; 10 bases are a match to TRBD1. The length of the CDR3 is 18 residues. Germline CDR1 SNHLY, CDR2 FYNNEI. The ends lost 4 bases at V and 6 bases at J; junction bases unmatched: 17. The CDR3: CASSVLQGGQGSLAEAFF. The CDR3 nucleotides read TGTGCCAGCAGTGTCCTACAAGGGGGACAGGGGTCTCTCGCTGAAGCTTTCTTT.

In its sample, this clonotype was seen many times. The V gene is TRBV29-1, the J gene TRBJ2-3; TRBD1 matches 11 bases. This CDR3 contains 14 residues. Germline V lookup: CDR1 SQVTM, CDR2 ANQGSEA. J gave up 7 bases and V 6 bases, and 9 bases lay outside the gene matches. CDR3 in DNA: TGCAGCGTGGGGACCGGGACAGGGGGAAATACGCAGTATTTT. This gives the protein CSVGTGTGGNTQYF.

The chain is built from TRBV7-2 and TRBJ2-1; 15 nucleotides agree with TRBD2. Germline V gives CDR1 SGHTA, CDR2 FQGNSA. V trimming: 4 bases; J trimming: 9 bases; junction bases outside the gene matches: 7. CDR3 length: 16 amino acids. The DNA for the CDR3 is TGTGCCAGCAGCTCCCGCCCGGGACTAGCGGGGGGTGAGCAGTTCTTC. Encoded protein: CASSSRPGLAGGEQFF. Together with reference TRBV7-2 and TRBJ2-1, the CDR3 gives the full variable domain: GAGVSQSPSNKVTEKGKDVELRCDPISGHTALYWYRQSLGQGLEFLIYFQGNSAPDKSGLPSDRFSAERTGGSVSTLTIQRTQQEDSAVYLCASSSRPGLAGGEQFFGPGTRLTVL.